Listed here are 23 T cell receptor beta chains from one sample, sequenced in a study of cytomegalovirus exposure and HLA in healthy donors. Amplification used 60 Vbeta primers and 13 Jbeta primers. TCRdb's copy holds only in-frame clones and misses some; the assay was immunoSEQ multiplex PCR. The table records about 98,000 clones, roughly 85% of them present only once. Sequencing was done on a sample of PBMCs. These receptors all come from a man aged 35 to 55 in good health and CMV-seronegative.

This clone was counted a single time. The rearrangement links TRBV2 to TRBJ1-5; D possibly corresponds to TRBD1 (5 bases). Germline lookup yields CDR1 SNHLY and CDR2 FYNNEI. The V end was cut by 4 bases, the J end by 1 base, with 17 bases between. CDR3 length: 17 amino acids. Written as DNA, the CDR3 is TGTGCCAGCAGTGCACCGTACCGGACAACGAGCAATCAGCCCCAGCATTTT. Its translation is CASSAPYRTTSNQPQHF.

The chain uses TRBV9 and TRBJ2-7, with D tentatively TRBD1 (5 bases). There are 15 residues in the CDR3. V dropped 0 bases and J dropped 4 bases, with 14 bases sitting between them. Germline CDR1 SGDLS, CDR2 YYNGEE. CDR3 nucleotides: TGTGCCAGCAGCGTAGGGCAGGGATGGTCTTACGAGCAGTACTTC. The encoded protein is CASSVGQGWSYEQYF.

J is TRBJ1-4 and V is TRBV6-5; maybe TRBD1 (6 bases). CDR3 length: 13 residues. Germline loops: CDR1 MNHEY, CDR2 SVGAGI. V was clipped by 2 bases and J by 5 bases, with 6 bases between them. CDR3 bases: TGTGCCAGCAGTTACGACAGGAATGAAAAACTGTTTTTT. This codes for CASSYDRNEKLFF.

For this clone: Other DNA variants within this sample encode the same CDR3. V is TRBV6-5 and J is TRBJ1-3; no reliable D call. Per the germline V gene, CDR1 is MNHEY and CDR2 is SVGAGI. V gave up 2 bases and J gave up 4 bases, with 6 bases separating them. The CDR3 is made up of 13 amino acids. The CDR3 DNA follows: TGTGCCAGCAGTTACCTGAGCGGAAACACCATATATTTT. Protein: CASSYLSGNTIYF.

This chain joins TRBV19 and TRBJ2-7; tentative D call: TRBD1 (5 bases). CDR3 length: 14 residues. Germline CDR1 reads LNHDA; CDR2 reads SQIVND (reference sequence). Trimming left V 2 bases short and J 7 bases short, with 15 bases between. As DNA, the CDR3 is TGTGCCAGTAGTATACAGCCTCAGGGCCGAGAGCAGTACTTC. This codes for CASSIQPQGREQYF.

V and J are TRBV12-5 and TRBJ2-3, with TRBD2 matching over 9 bases. The V gene end was trimmed by 5 bases and the J gene end by 2 bases; junction bases not matched to a gene: 8. The germline gives CDR1 LGHNT, CDR2 FRNRAP. The CDR3 runs 16 residues. This CDR3 reads CASGPGVAGDTDTQYF. The DNA of the CDR3 is TGTGCTAGTGGTCCCGGGGTAGCGGGGGACACAGATACGCAGTATTTT. The full variable domain, rest sourced from reference TRBV12-5 and TRBJ2-3, is DARVTQTPRHKVTEMGQEVTMRCQPILGHNTVFWYRQTMMQGLELLAYFRNRAPLDDSGMPKDRFSAEMPDATLATLKIQPSEPRDSAVYFCASGPGVAGDTDTQYFGPGTRLTVL.

This chain links TRBV27 with TRBJ1-5; 9 positions agree with TRBD1. This CDR3 has 13 residues. Looked up from germline, CDR1 is MNHEY and CDR2 is SMNVEV (reference sequence). Unmatched junction bases numbered 0, after V lost 3 bases and J lost 6 bases. DNA for the CDR3: TGTGCCAGCAGTTTGGGACAGGGTCAGCCCCAGCATTTT. This gives the protein CASSLGQGQPQHF.

The V call is TRBV5-1, the J call TRBJ1-1; TRBD1 agrees at 7 bases. The ends lost 2 bases at V and 7 bases at J; junction bases unmatched: 8. This CDR3 contains 14 residues. Germline CDR1 is SGHRS and CDR2 is YFSETQ. CDR3 amino acids: CASSFSGGTLEAFF. CDR3 DNA sequence: TGCGCCAGCAGCTTTTCAGGGGGGACGCTTGAAGCTTTCTTT.

The chain is built from TRBV18 and TRBJ1-6; TRBD1 matches at 8 bases. Unmatched junction bases numbered 4, after V lost 3 bases and J lost 9 bases. Germline V CDR1 and CDR2: KGHSH, LQKENI. There are 14 residues in the CDR3. The CDR3 DNA reads TGTGCCAGCTCACCGACAGGGGACGGTTCACCCCTCCACTTT. Its protein is CASSPTGDGSPLHF.

The chain recombines TRBV18 with TRBJ1-2; the match to TRBD1 covers 12 bases. This CDR3 region has 17 residues. Germline trimming cut 0 bases from V and 4 bases from J; bases unmatched to any gene: 6. Germline loops: CDR1 KGHSH, CDR2 LQKENI. Here the CDR3 DNA reads TGTGCCAGCTCACCACCGGGAGGGACAGGGGGCGCCTATGGCTACACCTTC. Protein product: CASSPPGGTGGAYGYTF.

The rearrangement joins TRBV19 to TRBJ1-2; 8 bases match TRBD1. CDR3 size: 14 residues. Trimming cost V 4 bases and J 5 bases; bases outside gene matches: 6. Germline V gene sequence: CDR1 LNHDA, CDR2 SQIVND (reference sequence). CDR3 DNA: TGTGCCAGTAGTACCCGGACAGGGTATTATGGCTACACCTTC. Its translation: CASSTRTGYYGYTF.

J is TRBJ2-3 and V is TRBV7-2; D not resolved. V lost 8 bases, J lost 2 bases, and 5 bases lay in between. CDR3 length: 11 residues. CDR1 and CDR2 from the germline V gene are SGHTA and FQGNSA. CDR3 in amino acids: CASSFTDTQYF. The CDR3 DNA follows: TGTGCCAGCTCATTCACAGATACGCAGTATTTT. Looking up the rest from reference TRBV7-2 and TRBJ2-3 gives the full variable domain: GAGVSQSPSNKVTEKGKDVELRCDPISGHTALYWYRQSLGQGLEFLIYFQGNSAPDKSGLPSDRFSAERTGGSVSTLTIQRTQQEDSAVYLCASSFTDTQYFGPGTRLTVL.

This chain connects TRBV4-2 to TRBJ1-2; unclear D gene. The CDR3 extends over 14 amino acids. CDR1 is LGHNA, CDR2 YNFKEQ, per germline. V lost 0 bases and J 8 bases, leaving 13 bases between the germline ends. The CDR3 region has the DNA TGTGCCAGCAGCCAAGATCGAGGAGGGTCAGGCTACACCTTC. Translated, it gives CASSQDRGGSGYTF.

This chain joins TRBV7-9 and TRBJ1-1; D is possibly TRBD1 (5 bases). The CDR3 spans 12 residues. Germline V lookup: CDR1 SEHNR, CDR2 FQNEAQ (reference sequence). DNA of the CDR3: TGTTCCGGTTCGACAGCAAGCACTGAAGCTTTCTTT. It is translated as CSGSTASTEAFF.

The V and J genes are TRBV25-1 and TRBJ1-1; TRBD1 might be the D (6 bases). Germline CDR1 and CDR2: MGHDK and SYGVNS. V lost 2 bases to trimming and J lost 5 bases, with 15 bases between them. This CDR3 contains 15 residues. Written as DNA, the CDR3 is TGTGCCAGCAGTGAACAGGGGCCACCTTTTACTGAAGCTTTCTTT. This encodes CASSEQGPPFTEAFF.

This clone was detected a few times. This chain connects TRBV5-4 to TRBJ2-3, with 11 positions matching TRBD1. Germline V gene sequence: CDR1 SGHNT, CDR2 YYREEE (reference sequence). The CDR3 consists of 16 residues. Losses at the gene ends were 0 bases for V and 9 bases for J; bases not matched to a gene: 9. DNA of the CDR3: TGTGCCAGCAGCTTGGACTGGACAGGGGGCAGTGGGACGCAGTATTTT. The encoded protein is CASSLDWTGGSGTQYF. The entire variable domain, with the rest obtained from reference TRBV5-4 and TRBJ2-3, is as follows: ETGVTQSPTHLIKTRGQQVTLRCSSQSGHNTVSWYQQALGQGPQFIFQYYREEENGRGNFPPRFSGLQFPNYSSELNVNALELDDSALYLCASSLDWTGGSGTQYFGPGTRLTVL.

The gene calls are TRBV7-3 and TRBJ2-2; 9 bases fit TRBD1. Losses at the gene ends were 2 bases for V and 1 base for J; bases not matched to a gene: 2. Germline CDR1 SGHTA, CDR2 FQGTGA. The CDR3 sequence is 16 residues long. The CDR3 protein is CASSLHRGLNTGELFF. DNA of the CDR3: TGTGCCAGCAGCTTACACAGGGGGCTGAACACCGGGGAGCTGTTTTTT.

The rearrangement uses TRBV6-1 and TRBJ1-1; D remains unclear. The V gene's germline CDR1 is MNHNS and CDR2 SASEGT. V was pared by 8 bases and J by 3 bases, with 10 bases between. The CDR3 spans 12 residues. The CDR3 sequence: CASGSGDTEAFF. The CDR3 DNA reads as TGTGCCAGCGGATCCGGGGACACTGAAGCTTTCTTT.

The chain joins TRBV28 to TRBJ2-2; weak D call: TRBD1 (5 bases). CDR3 length equals 13 residues. CDR1 is MDHEN, CDR2 SYDVKM, per germline. The V and J ends lost 7 bases and 8 bases respectively, with 14 bases between them. The CDR3 sequence: CASTQRGGGELFF. CDR3 nucleotide sequence: TGTGCCAGCACCCAAAGGGGTGGAGGGGAGCTGTTTTTT.

The chain recombines TRBV11-2 with TRBJ2-4; 7 positions agree with TRBD1. Germline CDR1 is SGHAT and CDR2 is FQNNGV. The CDR3 has 18 amino acids. V lost 5 bases and J lost 1; bases outside the gene matches: 14. In DNA form, the CDR3 reads TGTGCCAGCAGCCCAACGACAGGGCCCCTACTTGCCAAAAACATTCAGTACTTC. It encodes CASSPTTGPLLAKNIQYF.

This clone appeared once. This rearrangement joins TRBV27 to TRBJ1-2; 9 bases map to TRBD1. Germline V gives CDR1 MNHEY, CDR2 SMNVEV (reference sequence). This CDR3 contains 14 residues. Trimming cost V 2 bases and J 8 bases; bases outside gene matches: 6. This CDR3 reads CASSLTTGGGGYTF. The CDR3 region has the DNA TGTGCCAGCAGTTTAACGACAGGGGGAGGCGGCTACACCTTC.

CDR3 sequence: CASSERQGTLNTGELFF. In DNA form, the CDR3 reads TGTGCCAGCAGCGAACGACAGGGAACCTTAAACACCGGGGAGCTGTTTTTT. The chain uses TRBV9 and TRBJ2-2, with 7 bases aligning to TRBD1. Losses at the gene ends were 3 bases for V and 2 bases for J; bases not matched to a gene: 10. The CDR3 runs to 17 residues. Germline assignment: CDR1 SGDLS and CDR2 YYNGEE.

V usage is TRBV4-1 and J usage is TRBJ2-7; 9 bases match TRBD1. Germline lookup yields CDR1 MGHRA and CDR2 YSYEKL. V lost 4 bases and J lost 5; bases outside the gene matches: 18. This CDR3 is 18 amino acids long. CDR3 bases: TGCGCCAGCAGCCGGGGCCGGGGGTTGTTACAGGGGGCGGACGAGCAGTACTTC. Protein: CASSRGRGLLQGADEQYF.